This T cell receptor beta chain came from a study of Graves' ophthalmopathy and Graves' hyperthyroidism. RNA served as the template for amplifying TCR beta CDR3 regions. RT-PCR was first run with HTBI primers, then multiplex PCR in a second round. One entry per CDR3 protein results from TCRdb running MiXCR on the multiplex PCR reads. The data hold hundreds of thousands of distinct CDR3 sequences, with about 24% observed a single time. Germline V gene sequence: CDR1 SGDLS, CDR2 YYNGEE. V shed 6 bases and J shed 4 bases, with 13 bases lying between them. The CDR3 has 14 residues. The sequenced sample was peripheral blood. This sequence originates from a woman aged 18-30 years with stable Graves' hyperthyroidism. Some clones in this sample may be carry-over from other donors' samples. This sequence joins TRBV9 and TRBJ2-2, with D unresolved. In DNA, the CDR3 is TGTGCCAGCACCTCTAGGAGAGGCACCGGGGAGCTGTTTTTT. Encoded protein: CASTSRRGTGELFF.